Listed below are T cell receptor beta chains from one sample, sequenced in a study of response to subunit inactivated influenza vaccine. TCRdb itself ran the RT-PCR reads through MiXCR, one entry per CDR3 protein. The sample includes 710,000 or so distinct CDR3 sequences, more than 15% of them seen just once. This specimen consisted of PBMCs from blood, obtained 12 days after vaccination. These receptors all stem from a man between 50 and 59 years old who received an inactivated influenza vaccine. Both conserved end residues are part of each CDR3. A D gene is named only where the DNA matches it firmly. Size is stated for part of the rows, as once, few or many counts, or as a class when the clone is expanded.

d_call	v_call	j_call	clone_size	cdr3_nt	cdr3_aa
TRBD1	TRBV29-1	TRBJ2-7	few	TGCAGCGCCACAGGGGGTGGCACCTACGAGCAGTACTTC	CSATGGGTYEQYF
NA	TRBV4-2	TRBJ1-4	few	TGTGCCAGCAGCCAGGAACTTAATGAAAAACTGTTTTTT	CASSQELNEKLFF
NA	TRBV5-1	TRBJ1-2	NA	TGCGCCAGCAGCTTGGGGCAGAGGGGCTACACCTTC	CASSLGQRGYTF
TRBD2	TRBV28	TRBJ2-7	many	TGTGCCAGCAGTTTGGGAGGGAGGCAGTACTTC	CASSLGGRQYF
NA	TRBV29-1	TRBJ2-4	NA	TGCAGCGTTGAGGTGCAGATCGCAGCCAAAAACATTCAGTACTTC	CSVEVQIAAKNIQYF
NA	TRBV5-1	TRBJ2-5	few	TGCGCCAGCGCTCCTGAAGGCGGGAAAGAGACCCAGTACTTC	CASAPEGGKETQYF
TRBD2	TRBV20-1	TRBJ2-5	few	TGCAGTGCTAGGAGCGTGAGGACTAGCGGGAGGGTCCCGTACTTC	CSARSVRTSGRVPYF
TRBD1	TRBV12-3/TRBV12-4	TRBJ2-2	many	TGTGCCAGCAGGCCTTATACGGGACAGGGGGTCGGGGAGCTGTTTTTT	CASRPYTGQGVGELFF
NA	TRBV20-1	TRBJ1-3	few	TGCAGTGCTAAAGATCCGGGGAGGCGAAACACCATATATTTT	CSAKDPGRRNTIYF
TRBD2	TRBV20-1	TRBJ2-1	many	TGCAGTGCTAGCAGGCCTAGCGGAGGCTCCTACAATGAGCAGTTCTTC	CSASRPSGGSYNEQFF
NA	TRBV20-1	TRBJ1-4	NA	TGCAGTGCTAGACAGGGGCATGAAAAACTGTTTTTT	CSARQGHEKLFF
NA	TRBV4-3	TRBJ1-5	NA	TGCGCCAGCAGCCAAGTCAGGGGTCAGCCCCAGCATTTT	CASSQVRGQPQHF
TRBD1	TRBV7-9	TRBJ1-2	NA	TGTGCCAGCAGCTCGACAGGGGGTGGATGGAACTATGGCTACACCTTC	CASSSTGGGWNYGYTF
TRBD1	TRBV10-3	TRBJ2-7	NA	TGTGCCATCAGTGTTCTAAGGCCCAGGGGGAGCTCCTACGAGCAGTACTTC	CAISVLRPRGSSYEQYF
TRBD2	TRBV6-2/TRBV6-3	TRBJ2-1	NA	TGTGCCAGCAGAATTAGCGGGAGGGCCTTTGGCAATGAGCAGTTCTTC	CASRISGRAFGNEQFF